These 2 T cell receptor beta chains were sequenced from one sample in a study of T cell responses to AZD1222 COVID-19 vaccine. Using immunoSEQ multiplex PCR, the repertoire was profiled, and TCRdb retains in-frame clones only, with some absent. This sample has some 100,000 clones, with approximately 87% found just once. The sequencing here drew on peripheral blood, taken on day 0 of AZD1222 vaccination. The receptors derive from an adult in good health.

The V call is TRBV6-5, the J call TRBJ2-5; D unresolved. This CDR3 spans 14 amino acids. Germline CDR1 MNHEY, CDR2 SVGAGI. The germline V and J ends were trimmed by 7 bases and 2 bases, with 14 bases remaining between them. CDR3 DNA: TGTGCCAGCACCCTAACCGGCCTACAAGAGACCCAGTACTTC. It translates to CASTLTGLQETQYF.

V and J are TRBV15 and TRBJ2-1; D unresolved. Trimming left V 0 bases short and J 7 bases short, with 7 bases between. Germline values: CDR1 LNHNV, CDR2 YYDKDF (reference sequence). The CDR3 covers 13 residues. CDR3 protein: CATSRENNNEQFF. Written as DNA, the CDR3 is TGTGCCACCAGCAGAGAAAATAATAATGAGCAGTTCTTC.